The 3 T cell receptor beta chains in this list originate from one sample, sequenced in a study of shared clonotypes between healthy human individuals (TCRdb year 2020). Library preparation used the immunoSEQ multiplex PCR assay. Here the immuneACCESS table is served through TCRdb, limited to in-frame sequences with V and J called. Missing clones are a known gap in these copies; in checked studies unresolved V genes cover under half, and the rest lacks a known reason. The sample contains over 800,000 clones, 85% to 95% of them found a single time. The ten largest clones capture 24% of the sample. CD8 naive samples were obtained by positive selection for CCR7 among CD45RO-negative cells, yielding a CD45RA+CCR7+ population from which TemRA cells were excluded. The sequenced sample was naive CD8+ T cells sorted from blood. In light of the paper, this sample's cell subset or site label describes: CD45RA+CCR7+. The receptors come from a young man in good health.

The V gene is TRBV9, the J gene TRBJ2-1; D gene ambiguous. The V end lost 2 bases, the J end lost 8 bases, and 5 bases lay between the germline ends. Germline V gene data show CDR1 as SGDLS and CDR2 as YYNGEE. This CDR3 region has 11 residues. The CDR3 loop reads CASSVNYEQFF. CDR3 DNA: TGTGCCAGCAGCGTTAATTATGAGCAGTTCTTC.

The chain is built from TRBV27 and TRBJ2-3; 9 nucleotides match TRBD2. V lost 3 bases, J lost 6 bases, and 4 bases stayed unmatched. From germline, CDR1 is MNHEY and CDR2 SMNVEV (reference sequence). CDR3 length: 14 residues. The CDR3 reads CASSFISGSDTQYF. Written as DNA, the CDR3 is TGTGCCAGCAGTTTTATTAGCGGGAGTGATACGCAGTATTTT.

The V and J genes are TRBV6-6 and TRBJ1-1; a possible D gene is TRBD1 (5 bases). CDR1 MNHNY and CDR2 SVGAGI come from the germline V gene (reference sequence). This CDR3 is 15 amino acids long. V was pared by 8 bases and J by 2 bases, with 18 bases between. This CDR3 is CASLAPQGSNTEAFF. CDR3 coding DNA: TGTGCCAGCCTAGCCCCTCAGGGCTCAAACACTGAAGCTTTCTTT.